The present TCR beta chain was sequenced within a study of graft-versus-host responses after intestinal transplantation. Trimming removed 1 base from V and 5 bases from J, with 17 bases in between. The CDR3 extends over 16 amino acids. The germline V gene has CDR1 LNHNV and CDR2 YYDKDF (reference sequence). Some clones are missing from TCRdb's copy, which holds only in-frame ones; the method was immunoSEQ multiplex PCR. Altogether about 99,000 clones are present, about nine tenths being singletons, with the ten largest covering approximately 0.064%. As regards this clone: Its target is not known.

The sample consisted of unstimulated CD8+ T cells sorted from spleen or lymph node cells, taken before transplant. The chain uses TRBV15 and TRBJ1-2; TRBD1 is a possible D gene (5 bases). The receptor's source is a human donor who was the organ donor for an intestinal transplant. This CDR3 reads CATSRVGQGGEYGYTF. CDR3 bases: TGTGCCACCAGCAGAGTGGGGCAGGGTGGAGAGTATGGCTACACCTTC.